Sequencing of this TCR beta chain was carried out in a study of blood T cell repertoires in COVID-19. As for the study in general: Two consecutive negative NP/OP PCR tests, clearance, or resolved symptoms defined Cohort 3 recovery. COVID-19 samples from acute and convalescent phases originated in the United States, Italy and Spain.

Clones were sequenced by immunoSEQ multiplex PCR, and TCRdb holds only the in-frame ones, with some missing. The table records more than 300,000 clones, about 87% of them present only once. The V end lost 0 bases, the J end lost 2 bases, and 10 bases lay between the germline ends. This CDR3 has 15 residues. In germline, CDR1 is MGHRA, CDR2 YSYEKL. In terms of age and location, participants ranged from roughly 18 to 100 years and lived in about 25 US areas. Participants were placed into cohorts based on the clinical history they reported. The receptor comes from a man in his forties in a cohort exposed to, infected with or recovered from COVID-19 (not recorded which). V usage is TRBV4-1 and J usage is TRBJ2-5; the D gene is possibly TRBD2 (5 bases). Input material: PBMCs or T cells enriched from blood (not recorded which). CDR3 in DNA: TGCGCCAGCAGCCAAGATCCGGGAAGACAAGAGACCCAGTACTTC. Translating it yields CASSQDPGRQETQYF.